This T cell receptor beta chain was profiled in a study of multiple sclerosis patients with progressive multifocal leukoencephalopathy. Study-level findings and limits: Lower normalized Shannon entropy suggested reduced TRB diversity in most PML patients. Whether JC virus or general immunocompromise explains the findings remained unclear.

TCRdb keeps only in-frame clones here, not all; method: immunoSEQ multiplex PCR. The sample consists of around 30,000 clones, around nine tenths of them appearing once. Per germline, CDR1 SNHLY and CDR2 FYNNEI. CDR3 length equals 22 residues. The V and J ends lost 11 bases and 0 bases, in that order; junction bases with no gene match: 28. This sample's time point: about six months of natalizumab therapy. Concerning this clone: Its antigen is not identified.

The clonotype was recovered from a human donor with multiple sclerosis. The chain links TRBV2 to TRBJ1-4; 9 positions match TRBD1. Specimen: PBMCs, collected from a patient treated with natalizumab. CDR3 in DNA: TGTGCCGGCCAGAAATACCCCCCGACACTAACAGGGGGCGCAACAACTAATGAAAAACTGTTTTTT. It codes for CAGQKYPPTLTGGATTNEKLFF.